One TCR beta chain is described in this entry. Its target is unknown. V gave up 1 base and J gave up 0 bases; unmatched junction bases: 8. CDR1 is SGHAT, CDR2 FQNNGV, per germline. CDR3 length: 19 amino acids. These data belong to a study of identical twins. General study results and limits: Beta out-of-frame sequences displayed a weaker excess of sharing between twins. Without tracking the same donors, conclusions rested on cross-sectional statistical analysis.

Each CDR3 protein gets one entry after TCRdb re-called the 5' RACE reads with MiXCR. The sample has some 1,700,000 distinct CDR3 sequences, around 29% seen once; the top ten hold approximately 0.25%. V and J are TRBV11-2 and TRBJ2-3; 12 bases map to TRBD2. The sequenced sample consisted of cord blood. This TCR derives from a newborn girl in good health. For the CDR3, the DNA is TGTGCCAGCAGCTTAGGGAGGGCTAGCGGGGGGGCTAGCACAGATACGCAGTATTTT. Encoded protein: CASSLGRASGGASTDTQYF.